This TCR beta chain was documented in a study of identical twins. One entry per CDR3 protein, called by TCRdb with MiXCR from the 5' RACE reads. The table has approximately 700,000 distinct CDR3 sequences, roughly 20% seen once. V was pared by 2 bases and J by 3 bases, with 13 bases between. This CDR3 is built from 15 residues. The V gene's germline CDR1 is MNHEY and CDR2 SVGAGI. These records were also assigned to another study, of T cells expressing NK-cell markers.

This sequence joins TRBV6-5 and TRBJ1-1; tentative D call: TRBD1 (5 bases). The sample was PBMCs. The receptor's source is a woman aged 18-29 years in good health. The CDR3 protein is CASSYRAGEDTEAFF. In DNA, the CDR3 is TGTGCCAGCAGTTACCGCGCGGGGGAGGACACTGAAGCTTTCTTT.